The rows below give T cell receptor beta chains drawn from one sample of a study of breast tumors, draining lymph nodes, adjacent tissues. TCRdb reanalysed the multiplex PCR reads using MiXCR and keeps one entry per CDR3 protein. The table has about 230,000 distinct CDR3 sequences, roughly 32% seen once; the top ten hold just over 1.4%. The material sequenced was axillary lymph node tissue. Every receptor here comes from a female donor with breast cancer. Some clones in this sample may be carry-over from other donors' samples. CDR3s include the opening cysteine and the closing phenylalanine or tryptophan. The order of the fields is clone size, V gene, CDR3 length, J gene, D gene, CDR3 protein, CDR3 DNA. D genes are given only for firm matches. Rows give clone size only sometimes, using once, few, many, or a class for an expanded clone.

clone_size: many
v_call: TRBV5-1
cdr3_length: 12
j_call: TRBJ2-1
d_call: NA
cdr3_aa: CASSLESNEQFF
cdr3_nt: TGCGCCAGCAGCTTGGAGAGCAATGAGCAGTTCTTC

clone_size: NA
v_call: TRBV6-1
cdr3_length: 13
j_call: TRBJ1-5
d_call: NA
cdr3_aa: CASSESVNQPQHF
cdr3_nt: TGTGCCAGCAGTGAGAGTGTTAATCAGCCCCAGCATTTT

clone_size: many
v_call: TRBV4-1
cdr3_length: 16
j_call: TRBJ2-7
d_call: TRBD2
cdr3_aa: CASSQVRTRRVGEQYF
cdr3_nt: TGCGCCAGCAGCCAAGTACGGACTAGAAGGGTGGGGGAGCAGTACTTC

clone_size: NA
v_call: TRBV18
cdr3_length: 15
j_call: TRBJ1-1
d_call: TRBD1
cdr3_aa: CASSPQGQGQTEAFF
cdr3_nt: TGTGCCAGCTCACCACAGGGACAGGGTCAAACTGAAGCTTTCTTT

clone_size: once
v_call: TRBV6-2/TRBV6-3
cdr3_length: 15
j_call: TRBJ2-1
d_call: NA
cdr3_aa: CASSVGQCYYNGQFF
cdr3_nt: TGTGCCAGCAGCGTAGGACAGTGTTACTACAATGGGCAGTTCTTC

clone_size: NA
v_call: TRBV15
cdr3_length: 13
j_call: TRBJ2-7
d_call: NA
cdr3_aa: CATSKWGSYEQYF
cdr3_nt: TGTGCCACCAGCAAGTGGGGGTCCTACGAGCAGTACTTC

clone_size: few
v_call: TRBV5-1
cdr3_length: 14
j_call: TRBJ1-1
d_call: NA
cdr3_aa: CASSLDPAPSEAFF
cdr3_nt: TGCGCCAGCAGCTTGGACCCGGCTCCTTCTGAAGCTTTCTTT

clone_size: many
v_call: TRBV20-1
cdr3_length: 16
j_call: TRBJ2-7
d_call: TRBD2
cdr3_aa: CSARISGTYYSYEQYF
cdr3_nt: TGCAGTGCTAGAATTAGCGGGACATACTACTCCTACGAGCAGTACTTC

clone_size: many
v_call: TRBV6-1
cdr3_length: 11
j_call: TRBJ2-1
d_call: NA
cdr3_aa: CASSEAGGRFF
cdr3_nt: TGTGCCAGCAGTGAAGCAGGGGGACGATTCTTC

clone_size: many
v_call: TRBV18
cdr3_length: 15
j_call: TRBJ2-1
d_call: TRBD2
cdr3_aa: CASSPGTSGWDEQFF
cdr3_nt: TGTGCCAGCTCACCTGGGACTAGCGGGTGGGATGAGCAGTTCTTC

clone_size: many
v_call: TRBV12-3/TRBV12-4
cdr3_length: 15
j_call: TRBJ2-1
d_call: TRBD2
cdr3_aa: CASSPGTSGTNEQFF
cdr3_nt: TGTGCCAGCAGCCCCGGGACTAGCGGGACTAATGAGCAGTTCTTC

clone_size: many
v_call: TRBV10-3
cdr3_length: 15
j_call: TRBJ2-1
d_call: NA
cdr3_aa: CAISGQAVLAGEQFF
cdr3_nt: TGTGCCATCAGTGGACAGGCCGTGTTGGCGGGTGAGCAGTTCTTC

clone_size: many
v_call: TRBV2
cdr3_length: 14
j_call: TRBJ2-4
d_call: NA
cdr3_aa: CASRAQVAKNIQYF
cdr3_nt: TGTGCCAGCAGGGCCCAGGTAGCCAAAAACATTCAGTACTTC

clone_size: many
v_call: TRBV12-3/TRBV12-4
cdr3_length: 14
j_call: TRBJ2-1
d_call: TRBD2
cdr3_aa: CASIASGSLNEQFF
cdr3_nt: TGTGCCAGCATCGCGAGCGGGAGTCTGAATGAGCAGTTCTTC

clone_size: NA
v_call: TRBV9
cdr3_length: 14
j_call: TRBJ2-1
d_call: TRBD2
cdr3_aa: CASSPRTSGDEQFF
cdr3_nt: TGTGCCAGCAGCCCTCGGACTAGCGGAGATGAGCAGTTCTTC

clone_size: NA
v_call: TRBV6-1
cdr3_length: 15
j_call: TRBJ2-5
d_call: TRBD2
cdr3_aa: CASRSGTSGKPTQYF
cdr3_nt: TGTGCCAGCAGATCCGGGACTAGCGGGAAACCGACCCAGTACTTC

clone_size: many
v_call: TRBV6-1
cdr3_length: 14
j_call: TRBJ2-7
d_call: NA
cdr3_aa: CASSEGGTRYEQYF
cdr3_nt: TGTGCCAGCAGTGAAGGCGGGACAAGGTACGAGCAGTACTTC

clone_size: NA
v_call: TRBV24-1
cdr3_length: 8
j_call: TRBJ2-2
d_call: NA
cdr3_aa: CATSDSFF
cdr3_nt: TGTGCCACCAGTGATTCCTTTTTT

clone_size: many
v_call: TRBV19
cdr3_length: 12
j_call: TRBJ1-4
d_call: NA
cdr3_aa: CASSIFQEKLFF
cdr3_nt: TGTGCCAGTAGTATCTTCCAGGAAAAACTGTTTTTT

clone_size: many
v_call: TRBV30
cdr3_length: 14
j_call: TRBJ2-7
d_call: NA
cdr3_aa: CAWSTGGARDEQYF
cdr3_nt: TGTGCCTGGAGTACTGGAGGGGCGAGGGACGAGCAGTACTTC

clone_size: NA
v_call: TRBV6-1
cdr3_length: 16
j_call: TRBJ2-2
d_call: NA
cdr3_aa: CASSPRRTANTGELFF
cdr3_nt: TGTGCCAGCAGTCCTAGACGTACCGCGAACACCGGGGAGCTGTTTTTT

clone_size: NA
v_call: TRBV7-2
cdr3_length: 16
j_call: TRBJ2-1
d_call: TRBD2
cdr3_aa: CASRKGSGGGYNEQFF
cdr3_nt: TGTGCCAGCAGGAAGGGGTCGGGGGGAGGGTACAATGAGCAGTTCTTC

clone_size: many
v_call: TRBV4-1
cdr3_length: 14
j_call: TRBJ2-2
d_call: NA
cdr3_aa: CASSQGGNARELFF
cdr3_nt: TGCGCCAGCAGCCAAGGCGGGAACGCCCGAGAGCTGTTTTTT

clone_size: many
v_call: TRBV27
cdr3_length: 14
j_call: TRBJ2-7
d_call: TRBD2
cdr3_aa: CASSRTSGGYEQYF
cdr3_nt: TGTGCCAGCAGTCGCACTAGCGGGGGCTACGAGCAGTACTTC

clone_size: many
v_call: TRBV7-6
cdr3_length: 20
j_call: TRBJ2-3
d_call: TRBD2
cdr3_aa: CASSHRRGTSGSTSTDTQYF
cdr3_nt: TGTGCCAGCAGCCATCGTAGAGGGACTAGCGGGAGCACTAGCACAGATACGCAGTATTTT

clone_size: many
v_call: TRBV7-8
cdr3_length: 13
j_call: TRBJ2-3
d_call: NA
cdr3_aa: CASSLMQGNTQYF
cdr3_nt: TGTGCCAGCAGCTTAATGCAGGGTAATACGCAGTATTTT

clone_size: many
v_call: TRBV6-1
cdr3_length: 10
j_call: TRBJ2-7
d_call: NA
cdr3_aa: CASQSYEQYF
cdr3_nt: TGTGCCAGCCAGAGCTACGAGCAGTACTTC

clone_size: few
v_call: TRBV11-3
cdr3_length: 13
j_call: TRBJ2-1
d_call: NA
cdr3_aa: CASSLAKQARQFF
cdr3_nt: TGCGCCAGCAGCTTAGCGAAGCAGGCGAGGCAGTTCTTC

clone_size: NA
v_call: TRBV20-1
cdr3_length: 15
j_call: TRBJ1-4
d_call: NA
cdr3_aa: CSARDSGRINEKLFF
cdr3_nt: TGCAGTGCTAGAGATAGCGGGCGCATCAATGAAAAACTGTTTTTT

clone_size: many
v_call: TRBV11-2
cdr3_length: 13
j_call: TRBJ2-1
d_call: NA
cdr3_aa: CASSSYSLEGQFF
cdr3_nt: TGTGCCAGCAGCTCATACAGTCTAGAGGGGCAGTTCTTC

clone_size: NA
v_call: TRBV5-1
cdr3_length: 16
j_call: TRBJ1-4
d_call: NA
cdr3_aa: CASSLDLSGGAKKLFF
cdr3_nt: TGCGCCAGCAGCTTGGACCTCAGCGGGGGCGCAAAAAAACTGTTTTTT

clone_size: many
v_call: TRBV9
cdr3_length: 17
j_call: TRBJ2-1
d_call: TRBD2
cdr3_aa: CASSEGVAGVWGNEQFF
cdr3_nt: TGTGCCAGCAGCGAGGGGGTAGCGGGAGTATGGGGAAATGAGCAGTTCTTC

clone_size: many
v_call: TRBV2
cdr3_length: 13
j_call: TRBJ2-7
d_call: NA
cdr3_aa: CASSVNRDYEQYF
cdr3_nt: TGTGCCAGCAGTGTGAACAGGGACTACGAGCAGTACTTC

clone_size: NA
v_call: TRBV7-8
cdr3_length: 16
j_call: TRBJ2-7
d_call: TRBD2
cdr3_aa: CASSCPGTSGSGEQYF
cdr3_nt: TGTGCCAGCAGCTGTCCGGGGACTAGCGGGAGCGGCGAGCAGTACTTC

clone_size: NA
v_call: TRBV5-4
cdr3_length: 17
j_call: TRBJ2-1
d_call: TRBD2
cdr3_aa: CASRAGTSGRRCNEQFF
cdr3_nt: TGTGCCAGCAGAGCCGGGACTAGCGGCCGGAGGTGCAATGAGCAGTTCTTC

clone_size: many
v_call: TRBV4-1
cdr3_length: 16
j_call: TRBJ2-1
d_call: TRBD2
cdr3_aa: CASSRDPSGRNNEQFF
cdr3_nt: TGCGCCAGCAGCCGTGATCCTAGCGGGAGGAACAATGAGCAGTTCTTC

clone_size: NA
v_call: TRBV5-1
cdr3_length: 15
j_call: TRBJ1-1
d_call: TRBD1
cdr3_aa: CASSFRTGGFAEAFF
cdr3_nt: TGCGCCAGCAGCTTCAGGACAGGGGGCTTCGCTGAAGCTTTCTTT

clone_size: many
v_call: TRBV6-6
cdr3_length: 13
j_call: TRBJ1-2
d_call: NA
cdr3_aa: CASTVQVSGGYTF
cdr3_nt: TGTGCCAGCACCGTACAGGTTTCGGGTGGCTACACCTTC

clone_size: many
v_call: TRBV30
cdr3_length: 13
j_call: TRBJ1-5
d_call: TRBD1
cdr3_aa: CAYDRGENQPQHF
cdr3_nt: TGTGCCTACGACAGGGGCGAGAATCAGCCCCAGCATTTT

clone_size: many
v_call: TRBV6-6
cdr3_length: 16
j_call: TRBJ2-1
d_call: TRBD2
cdr3_aa: CASSYSSRREGNEQFF
cdr3_nt: TGTGCCAGCAGTTACTCCTCTAGGCGGGAGGGTAATGAGCAGTTCTTC

clone_size: NA
v_call: TRBV5-1
cdr3_length: 17
j_call: TRBJ2-6
d_call: TRBD1
cdr3_aa: CASSSTGQGAGANVLTF
cdr3_nt: TGCGCCAGCAGCTCAACCGGACAGGGGGCCGGGGCCAACGTCCTGACTTTC

clone_size: NA
v_call: TRBV28
cdr3_length: 14
j_call: TRBJ1-5
d_call: NA
cdr3_aa: CASSDSLSNQPQHF
cdr3_nt: TGTGCCAGCAGTGACAGCCTTTCCAATCAGCCCCAGCATTTT

clone_size: many
v_call: TRBV7-9
cdr3_length: 14
j_call: TRBJ1-6
d_call: TRBD1
cdr3_aa: CASRIGQGASPLHF
cdr3_nt: TGTGCCAGCAGGATTGGGCAGGGGGCTTCACCCCTCCACTTT

clone_size: many
v_call: TRBV4-1
cdr3_length: 17
j_call: TRBJ2-2
d_call: TRBD2
cdr3_aa: CASSQALAEKGTGELFF
cdr3_nt: TGCGCCAGCAGCCAAGCACTAGCGGAAAAGGGGACCGGGGAGCTGTTTTTT

clone_size: NA
v_call: TRBV2
cdr3_length: 15
j_call: TRBJ2-1
d_call: NA
cdr3_aa: CASKGAWGPYNEQFF
cdr3_nt: TGTGCCAGCAAAGGTGCCTGGGGCCCCTACAATGAGCAGTTCTTC

clone_size: many
v_call: TRBV15
cdr3_length: 16
j_call: TRBJ2-7
d_call: TRBD2
cdr3_aa: CATSPGLAGIAYEQYF
cdr3_nt: TGTGCCACCAGCCCAGGACTAGCGGGAATCGCCTACGAGCAGTACTTC

clone_size: NA
v_call: TRBV11-1
cdr3_length: 12
j_call: TRBJ1-1
d_call: NA
cdr3_aa: CASSLVGGSAFF
cdr3_nt: TGTGCCAGCAGCTTAGTTGGGGGGTCGGCTTTCTTT

clone_size: many
v_call: TRBV19
cdr3_length: 15
j_call: TRBJ2-3
d_call: NA
cdr3_aa: CASSYGTASTDTQYF
cdr3_nt: TGTGCCAGTAGTTACGGGACGGCAAGCACAGATACGCAGTATTTT